This TCR beta chain was sequenced for a study of CD8 T cells in ankylosing spondylitis. CDR3 size: 13 residues. Germline CDR1 reads SGHVS; CDR2 reads FNYEAQ. V was shortened by 1 base and J by 8 bases, with 9 bases between the two germline ends. In regard to this clonotype: Its target is not known.

TCRdb passed the 5' RACE reads through MiXCR, listing each CDR3 protein once. The table includes some 350,000 distinct CDR3 sequences, around 15% detected once. Whole-study findings and limits: Reported data indicate significant enrichment of disease-linked clones within matched ankylosing spondylitis synovial fluid. A TCR beta motif made of eight highly homologous variants seemed typical of ankylosing spondylitis blood.

The V call is TRBV7-6, the J call TRBJ2-1; a possible D gene is TRBD1 (5 bases). The sequence was obtained from a male donor with ankylosing spondylitis or in good health (not recorded which). The source material was blood, either unsorted or a sorted T cell fraction (not recorded which). Here the CDR3 DNA reads TGTGCCAGCAGCTTAGAAAGGGGTCATGAGCAGTTCTTC. Protein product: CASSLERGHEQFF.